This TCR beta chain stems from a study of OX40 agonist ivuxolimab in advanced cancers. Study information: The study treated patients with ivuxolimab, an agonistic anti-OX40 (CD134) antibody. Patients receiving dose escalation had hepatocellular carcinoma, melanoma, renal cell or head and neck cancer.

The study, taken as a whole, reports: By week 6 at 0.1 to 3.0 mg/kg, blood CD4+ and CD8+ T cells had expanded clonally.

Enrollment shut out patients with autoimmune disease history or systemic immunosuppression. Points on this clone: Its matching antigen is unknown.

Measured with immunoSEQ multiplex PCR; TCRdb has only the in-frame clones, and not every one. The sample yields tens of thousands of clones, 84% seen once. Trimming removed 4 bases at V and 7 bases at J, with 16 bases between. CDR3 length: 14 amino acids. CDR1 MDHEN and CDR2 SYDVKM come from the germline V gene. V is TRBV28 and J is TRBJ1-2; D is unclear. The source of this sequence is an adult with an advanced solid tumor such as melanoma, head and neck, liver or kidney cancer. Sequences were derived from CD4+ or CD8+ T cells sorted from blood, sampled in a trial of the OX40 agonist ivuxolimab. The CDR3 DNA reads as TGTGCCAGCAGTTCTCGACGACGATCTCCTGGCTACACCTTC. This encodes CASSSRRRSPGYTF.